These 23 T cell receptor beta chains originate from one sample sequenced in a study of CD8 T cells in ankylosing spondylitis. TCRdb analysed the 5' RACE reads with MiXCR anew, one entry per CDR3 protein. The sample has 150,000 or so distinct CDR3 sequences, 11% seen once. Input material: blood, either unsorted or a sorted T cell fraction (not recorded which). These receptors were collected from a male donor with ankylosing spondylitis or in good health (not recorded which).

This clonotype was picked up many times. The genes are TRBV5-6 and TRBJ2-1; possibly TRBD2 for D (5 bases). Germline CDR1 and CDR2: SGHDT and YYEEEE. The V end was cut by 2 bases, the J end by 7 bases, with 13 bases between. The CDR3 contains 14 residues. DNA of the CDR3: TGTGCCAGCAGCTTTCTTGGACTGCCGAATGAGCAGTTCTTC. Translated, it gives CASSFLGLPNEQFF.

This chain joins TRBV5-1 and TRBJ2-3; 16 bases match TRBD2. CDR3 length: 22 amino acids. CDR1 is SGHRS and CDR2 is YFSETQ in the germline V gene. V was clipped by 1 base and J by 4 bases; unmatched bases: 18. The CDR3: CASSLNSLAPGLAGGKADTQYF. CDR3 nucleotide sequence: TGCGCCAGCAGCTTGAATTCTCTGGCCCCGGGACTAGCGGGGGGGAAAGCAGATACGCAGTATTTT.

Of note for this clonotype: A much larger clone sits a single nucleotide away, making a read error possible. The CDR3 sequence: CASSQGRGLYNEQFF. The CDR3 region has the DNA TGTGCCAGCAGCCAAGGCAGGGGGCTCTACAATGAGCAGTTCTTC. The V call is TRBV4-2, the J call TRBJ2-1, with 8 bases lining up with TRBD1. The CDR3 has 15 residues. The trim removed 1 base at V and 3 bases at J, leaving 2 bases unmatched. Germline CDR1 is LGHNA and CDR2 is YNFKEQ.

This clonotype was seen at least ten times. This chain's CDR3 is CASSADILNYGYTF. The CDR3 DNA reads TGCGCCAGCAGCGCCGACATCCTGAACTATGGCTACACCTTC. This chain uses TRBV5-1 with TRBJ1-2; D is unresolved. CDR1 SGHRS and CDR2 YFSETQ come from the germline V gene. The CDR3 covers 14 residues. Trimming cost V 4 bases and J 2 bases, with 12 bases left between them.

V gene TRBV30 combines with J gene TRBJ2-3, with TRBD2 matching 8 bases. The germline V gene has CDR1 GTSNPN and CDR2 SVGIG (reference sequence). The CDR3 is made up of 12 amino acids. The trim removed 2 bases at V and 8 bases at J, leaving 3 bases unmatched. This chain's CDR3 is CAWSPGGGTQYF. The CDR3 DNA is TGTGCCTGGAGTCCGGGAGGGGGTACGCAGTATTTT.

This clonotype was recorded many times. The chain joins TRBV28 to TRBJ2-2; D unclear. The V gene lost 1 base and the J gene lost 4 bases, with 10 bases spanning the gap. CDR1 is MDHEN, CDR2 SYDVKM, per germline. The CDR3 extends over 15 amino acids. CDR3 in amino acids: CASSLYPRSTGELFF. The CDR3 nucleotides read TGTGCCAGCAGTTTATATCCCCGGTCCACCGGGGAGCTGTTTTTT.

This clonotype has a count of ten or more. The J gene is TRBJ2-3, the V gene TRBV5-6, with 9 nucleotides matching TRBD2. Germline CDR1 and CDR2: SGHDT and YYEEEE. The V segment lost 4 bases and the J segment 6 bases; nucleotides outside the gene matches: 9. This CDR3 is 15 amino acids long. In DNA form, the CDR3 reads TGTGCCAGCAGCCCTGAGGCGGGGGGGCTCGATACGCAGTATTTT. Its protein is CASSPEAGGLDTQYF.

This clonotype was observed many times. This sequence joins TRBV5-6 and TRBJ1-4, with no clear D. CDR1 is SGHDT and CDR2 is YYEEEE in the germline V gene. The CDR3 covers 15 residues. Trimming pared 0 bases from V and 5 bases from J, leaving 11 bases between. CDR3 sequence (DNA): TGTGCCAGCAGCTTGGCGGTGGACGTCAATGAAAAACTGTTTTTT. Its translation is CASSLAVDVNEKLFF.

The CDR3 DNA is TGTGCCAGCAGCCAAGAGCCGGGCCCGGGCGCAGATACGCAGTATTTT. It specifies CASSQEPGPGADTQYF. V gene TRBV3-1 combines with J gene TRBJ2-3; no reliable D call. This CDR3 has 16 residues. V lost 0 bases and J lost 4, with 14 bases in between. Germline V gene sequence: CDR1 LGHDT, CDR2 YNNKEL (reference sequence).

The table lists this clonotype with many counts. V and J are TRBV29-1 and TRBJ1-2, with D possibly being TRBD1 (5 bases). The V end lost 2 bases, the J end lost 5 bases, and 9 bases lay between the germline ends. This CDR3 comprises 12 residues. Germline lookup yields CDR1 SQVTM and CDR2 ANQGSEA. The CDR3 loop reads CSVETGGYGYTF. In DNA form, the CDR3 reads TGCAGCGTTGAAACCGGGGGTTATGGCTACACCTTC.

Many counts were recorded for this clonotype. One junction end does not reproduce the germline sequence, and a read error may be involved. The chain carries TRBV3-1 and TRBJ2-1; TRBD2 agrees at 10 bases. The germline CDR1 and CDR2 sequences are LGHDT and YNNKEL (reference sequence). The CDR3 consists of 14 residues. CDR3 region: CASSPGLASNEQFF. In DNA, the CDR3 is TGCGCCAGCAGTCCGGGACTAGCGTCCAATGAGCAGTTCTTC.

This sequence joins TRBV12-3 or TRBV12-4 and TRBJ2-4, with TRBD1 matching over 8 bases. The CDR3 spans 14 residues. Unmatched junction bases numbered 6, after V lost 4 bases and J lost 7 bases. For the CDR3, the DNA is TGTGCCAGCAGTTCCGACAGGGGAAAGAACATTCAGTACTTC. Its protein is CASSSDRGKNIQYF.

The chain is built from TRBV7-8 and TRBJ1-4; TRBD1 agrees at 7 bases. This CDR3 region has 16 residues. J gave up 0 bases and V 5 bases, and 6 bases lay outside the gene matches. CDR1 is SGHVS and CDR2 is FQNEAQ in the germline V gene. The CDR3 coding sequence is TGTGCCAGCAGCCAGGGACAGTTTGCAACTAATGAAAAACTGTTTTTT. It yields the protein CASSQGQFATNEKLFF.

This clonotype has ten or more counts. This chain joins TRBV5-5 and TRBJ2-7; D is perhaps TRBD2 (6 bases). CDR3 size: 14 residues. V lost 6 bases and J 3 bases, leaving 16 bases between the germline ends. From germline, CDR1 is SGHKS and CDR2 YYEKEE (reference sequence). In nucleotides, the CDR3 is TGTGCCAGCAAGCGGGCAGAGAACTACTACGAGCAGTACTTC. As protein: CASKRAENYYEQYF.

This clonotype was detected only a few times. V is TRBV5-5 and J is TRBJ2-7, with TRBD1 identical over 8 bases. This CDR3 spans 15 amino acids. V lost 1 base to trimming and J lost 6 bases; unmatched junction nucleotides: 9. Germline CDR1 SGHKS, CDR2 YYEKEE (reference sequence). CDR3 bases: TGTGCCAGCAGCTTGACTCTCCCGGACAGGGCCGAGCAGTACTTC. Residues: CASSLTLPDRAEQYF.

This chain links TRBV30 with TRBJ2-7; TRBD2 agrees at 7 bases. The V gene end was trimmed by 2 bases and the J gene end by 2 bases; junction bases not matched to a gene: 3. The germline V gene has CDR1 GTSNPN and CDR2 SVGIG (reference sequence). The CDR3 sequence is 13 residues long. CDR3 in amino acids: CAWSPSGTYEQYF. The CDR3 DNA is TGTGCCTGGAGTCCTAGCGGTACCTACGAGCAGTACTTC.

This clonotype showed up just a few times. The chain recombines TRBV6-1 with TRBJ1-2, with 7 bases that match TRBD1. The V gene's germline CDR1 is MNHNS and CDR2 SASEGT. The CDR3 covers 15 residues. V gave up 6 bases and J gave up 7 bases; unmatched junction bases: 14. In DNA, the CDR3 is TGTGCCAGCAGCGAAAATTACAGGGGTGGTGGTGGCTACACCTTC. Its translation is CASSENYRGGGGYTF.

This clonotype turned up a few times. Written as DNA, the CDR3 is TGTGCCAGCAGCTTAGTAACCTCAGATACGCAGTATTTT. The encoded protein is CASSLVTSDTQYF. V usage is TRBV7-2 and J usage is TRBJ2-3; D uncertain. Germline values: CDR1 SGHTA, CDR2 FQGNSA. Between the trimmed V and J ends, which lost 1 base and 4 bases, there was a span of 6 bases. The length of the CDR3 is 13 residues.

This clonotype was seen a handful of times. The chain couples TRBV7-2 to TRBJ1-1; D is undetermined. Trimming pared 8 bases from V and 2 bases from J, leaving 12 bases between. Per the germline V gene, CDR1 is SGHTA and CDR2 is FQGNSA. This CDR3 spans 13 amino acids. In DNA form, the CDR3 reads TGTGCCAGCCGGCTAGAAGGAAACACTGAAGCTTTCTTT. Protein product: CASRLEGNTEAFF.

This clonotype was counted only a few times. CDR3 loop: CASSVESDSGNTIYF. The CDR3 bases are TGTGCCAGCAGCGTAGAATCGGACAGTGGAAACACCATATATTTT. The chain combines TRBV9 with TRBJ1-3; a possible D gene is TRBD1 (6 bases). With 0 bases removed from V and 3 bases from J, the gap between germline ends came to 10 bases. CDR3 length equals 15 residues. Germline V CDR1 and CDR2: SGDLS, YYNGEE.

The V gene is TRBV13, the J gene TRBJ2-7; D unclear. Trimming pared 4 bases from V and 3 bases from J, leaving 10 bases between. Germline V gives CDR1 PRHDT, CDR2 FYEKMQ (reference sequence). There are 13 residues in the CDR3. The CDR3, as DNA: TGTGCCAGCAGCTCCCCCGCTGACTACGAGCAGTACTTC. Encoded protein: CASSSPADYEQYF. Based on the CDR3 plus reference TRBV13 and TRBJ2-7, the full variable domain is AAGVIQSPRHLIKEKRETATLKCYPIPRHDTVYWYQQGPGQDPQFLISFYEKMQSDKGSIPDRFSAQQFSDYHSELNMSSLELGDSALYFCASSSPADYEQYFGPGTRLTVT.

This clonotype turned up a few times. The rearrangement joins TRBV5-1 to TRBJ2-5; 8 bases map to TRBD1. This CDR3 region has 15 residues. Trimming cost V 4 bases and J 5 bases; bases outside gene matches: 10. Germline V gene lookup returns CDR1 SGHRS and CDR2 YFSETQ. CDR3 DNA: TGCGCCAGCAGCGTGCAGGGGGCACTAAGTGAGACCCAGTACTTC. This codes for CASSVQGALSETQYF.

This clonotype was seen repeatedly, ten times or more. The chain links TRBV7-9 to TRBJ1-5, with TRBD1 as a possible D gene (5 bases). Trimming shortened V by 4 bases and J by 7 bases, and 23 bases separated the two germline ends. The CDR3 has 17 residues. CDR1 and CDR2 (germline): SEHNR, FQNEAQ (reference sequence). For the CDR3, the DNA is TGTGCCAGCAGCTCAGAGACCGGGACCCAGGCCAAACAGCCCCAGCATTTT. Protein: CASSSETGTQAKQPQHF.